Listed below are T cell receptor beta chains from one sample, sequenced in a study of identical twins. TCRdb re-called the 5' RACE reads with MiXCR, one entry per CDR3 protein. Of around 160,000 distinct CDR3 sequences listed, under 4.5% were seen once; the top ten hold more than 6.5%. Sequencing was done on a sample of memory T cells sorted from blood. The receptors derive from a man aged 18 to 29 in good health. Each CDR3 is given with its conserved first and last residue. The D gene is left open where the match is weak. Size tells how often a clone was seen (once, few, many) or the class of an expanded clone, and some rows leave it out.

few	TRBD1	TRBV5-6	TRBJ1-1	CASSGQTGGTLEAFF
many	.	TRBV11-2	TRBJ1-2	CASSPSGGRYGYTF
many	.	TRBV2	TRBJ1-5	CASSENGQLNQPQHF
few	TRBD1	TRBV3-1	TRBJ2-3	CASSFGTGLPDTQYF
many	.	TRBV15	TRBJ2-3	CATSRDQLFTDTQYF
many	.	TRBV5-6	TRBJ1-2	CASSLTSPAGGYTF
.	.	TRBV6-1	TRBJ1-2	CASSQKRANYGYTF
many	TRBD1	TRBV19	TRBJ2-1	CASRTGDVGQLYNNEQFF
many	.	TRBV20-1	TRBJ1-3	CSAQDPAPSGNTIYF
many	.	TRBV12-3/TRBV12-4	TRBJ2-2	CASSTRTAGELFF
many	.	TRBV27	TRBJ1-1	CASSLGESTEAFF
many	TRBD2	TRBV20-1	TRBJ2-1	CSARLSGAGKNEQFF
many	.	TRBV4-1	TRBJ1-6	CASSQDSAGRSPLHF
many	TRBD2	TRBV20-1	TRBJ2-7	CSARDPSGSSYEQYF
.	.	TRBV5-1	TRBJ2-5	CASSLAPGGGETQYF
many	.	TRBV6-4	TRBJ2-3	CASPGDSAISDTQYF
many	TRBD1	TRBV4-3	TRBJ1-2	CASSQAPGTGKGYTF
many	TRBD1	TRBV7-6	TRBJ2-1	CASSISRDRGHEQFF
many	TRBD1	TRBV12-3/TRBV12-4	TRBJ1-2	CASSFSVRDSRIGYTF
.	TRBD1	TRBV15	TRBJ1-5	CATRMTGTNQPQHF
many	.	TRBV28	TRBJ1-2	CASSLTGNYTF